These 14 T cell receptor beta chains originate from one sample sequenced in a study of long-term antiretroviral therapy in people with HIV. Survey-level immunoSEQ v3.0 assays were run. Method: immunoSEQ multiplex PCR; TCRdb's copy keeps in-frame clones and lacks some. The sample lists over 30,000 clones, roughly nine tenths seen once, with roughly 4% in the top ten. Sample: unsorted PBMCs, taken 1.2 years after starting antiretroviral therapy. The receptor source for this set is a woman between 45 and 60 years old with HIV.

The CDR3 nucleotides are TGTGCCAGCAGCTTGGTAGGTCTAGCGAGCGACGAGCAGTACTTC. Amino acid sequence: CASSLVGLASDEQYF. The V gene is TRBV5-8, the J gene TRBJ2-7, with D possibly matching TRBD2 (6 bases). The CDR3 has 15 residues. With 0 bases removed from V and 5 bases from J, the gap between germline ends came to 15 bases. Germline V lookup: CDR1 SGHTS, CDR2 YDEGEE.

This clone has a handful of counts. This chain links TRBV7-2 with TRBJ1-6; D call uncertain. The CDR3 consists of 13 residues. Germline CDR1 SGHTA, CDR2 FQGNSA. Trimming pared 6 bases from V and 8 bases from J, leaving 11 bases between. The CDR3: CASRGQTDSPLHF. Written as DNA, the CDR3 is TGTGCCAGCAGAGGGCAGACCGATTCACCCCTCCACTTT.

The V call is TRBV19, the J call TRBJ1-2; D is perhaps TRBD1 (6 bases). Germline V gene lookup returns CDR1 LNHDA and CDR2 SQIVND (reference sequence). The CDR3 has 18 residues. V was pared by 5 bases and J by 0 bases, with 22 bases between. Here the CDR3 reads CASSEQRDTLGSNYGYTF. CDR3 sequence (DNA): TGTGCCAGTAGTGAGCAACGGGACACCCTCGGGTCTAACTATGGCTACACCTTC.

The rearrangement joins TRBV7-2 to TRBJ2-2; D perhaps matches TRBD2 (5 bases). The length of the CDR3 is 14 residues. Germline V CDR1 and CDR2: SGHTA, FQGNSA. Trimming stripped 5 bases from V and 1 base from J, with 8 bases between. The CDR3 DNA follows: TGTGCCAGCAGCCCGGACTTGAACACCGGGGAGCTGTTTTTT. It translates to CASSPDLNTGELFF.

The V call is TRBV12-5, the J call TRBJ1-6; possible D gene TRBD1, 6 bases. The V end lost 1 base, the J end lost 14 bases, and 12 bases lay between the germline ends. This CDR3 region has 13 residues. Germline V gene lookup returns CDR1 LGHNT and CDR2 FRNRAP. CDR3 region: CASGLEGGRALHF. The CDR3 DNA reads TGTGCTAGTGGTTTGGAGGGGGGGAGAGCCCTCCACTTT. Drawing the rest from reference TRBV12-5 and TRBJ1-6, the complete variable domain is DARVTQTPRHKVTEMGQEVTMRCQPILGHNTVFWYRQTMMQGLELLAYFRNRAPLDDSGMPKDRFSAEMPDATLATLKIQPSEPRDSAVYFCASGLEGGRALHFGNGTRLTVT.

This clone was found once. The chain links TRBV7-2 to TRBJ2-7; no clear D. This CDR3 is 14 amino acids long. Germline CDR1 reads SGHTA; CDR2 reads FQGNSA. Trimming shortened V by 1 base and J by 2 bases, and 9 bases separated the two germline ends. The CDR3 DNA is TGTGCCAGCAGCTTAGTTCGACCTCCCTACGAGCAGTACTTC. It yields the protein CASSLVRPPYEQYF.

CDR3 DNA: TGTGCCAGCAGCCCCCTCATTGGTGGGCGGGAGACCCAGTACTTC. Its protein product is CASSPLIGGRETQYF. The V and J genes are TRBV11-2 and TRBJ2-5; D call uncertain. CDR3 length: 15 residues. The V and J ends lost 5 bases and 5 bases respectively, with 18 bases between them. CDR1 and CDR2 (germline): SGHAT, FQNNGV.

The V call is TRBV7-2, the J call TRBJ1-6; no firm D call. V lost 3 bases and J 9 bases, leaving 9 bases between the germline ends. This CDR3 has 13 residues. The germline V gene encodes CDR1 SGHTA and CDR2 FQGNSA. CDR3 sequence reads: CASSFRDGSPLHF. The CDR3, as DNA: TGTGCCAGCAGCTTTAGAGACGGTTCACCCCTCCACTTT.

The gene calls are TRBV15 and TRBJ2-1, with unresolved D. Germline values: CDR1 LNHNV, CDR2 YYDKDF (reference sequence). V shed 0 bases and J shed 7 bases, with 4 bases lying between them. CDR3 size: 12 residues. The CDR3 nucleotides read TGTGCCACCAGCAGAGATAGGAATGAGCAGTTCTTC. Translation gives CATSRDRNEQFF.

This chain connects TRBV19 to TRBJ1-2, with D possibly matching TRBD1 (5 bases). V lost 6 bases, J lost 6 bases, and 14 bases lay in between. Germline lookup yields CDR1 LNHDA and CDR2 SQIVND (reference sequence). The CDR3 length is 13 residues. The CDR3 DNA reads TGTGCCAGTAGCCAGCAGGGAGCGAATGGCTACACCTTC. Amino acids: CASSQQGANGYTF.

The chain joins TRBV10-3 to TRBJ1-3; D remains ambiguous. The CDR3 has 12 amino acids. V was clipped by 5 bases and J by 8 bases, with 10 bases between them. Per germline, CDR1 ENHRY and CDR2 SYGVKD. In DNA, the CDR3 is TGTGCCATCAGTCCCTCGGGGTACACCATATATTTT. Translating gives CAISPSGYTIYF.

The V gene is TRBV19, the J gene TRBJ2-2; 11 bases match TRBD1. The V gene end was trimmed by 5 bases and the J gene end by 3 bases; junction bases not matched to a gene: 5. CDR1 is LNHDA and CDR2 is SQIVND in the germline V gene (reference sequence). The CDR3 contains 16 residues. This CDR3 reads CASSRTGGAHTGELFF. CDR3 nucleotide sequence: TGTGCCAGTAGTCGGACAGGGGGCGCCCACACCGGGGAGCTGTTTTTT. Full variable domain (rest looked up from reference TRBV19 and TRBJ2-2): DGGITQSPKYLFRKEGQNVTLSCEQNLNHDAMYWYRQDPGQGLRLIYYSQIVNDFQKGDIAEGYSVSREKKESFPLTVTSAQKNPTAFYLCASSRTGGAHTGELFFGEGSRLTVL.

The rearrangement links TRBV18 to TRBJ1-2, with 10 bases matching TRBD1. The CDR3 has 14 amino acids. The germline CDR1 and CDR2 sequences are KGHSH and LQKENI. Losses at the gene ends were 3 bases for V and 4 bases for J; bases not matched to a gene: 2. The CDR3 sequence: CASSPGQGIYGYTF. CDR3 nucleotides: TGTGCCAGCTCACCGGGACAGGGGATCTATGGCTACACCTTC.

This clone was recorded once. The chain recombines TRBV6-6 with TRBJ1-1; no firm D call. V was clipped by 2 bases and J by 6 bases, with 7 bases between them. The CDR3 consists of 12 residues. Germline lookup yields CDR1 MNHNY and CDR2 SVGAGI (reference sequence). Written as DNA, the CDR3 is TGTGCCAGCAGTTACGTGGACGCTGAAGCTTTCTTT. Its translation is CASSYVDAEAFF.